The T cell receptor beta chain under discussion was sequenced for a study of radiation and T cells in renal cell carcinoma. Study-wide points: In nephrectomy-only tumors, top 100 clonotypes averaged roughly 43%, versus roughly 54% irradiated.

For this clone: Antigen unknown.

Here immunoSEQ multiplex PCR was the method, and the copy in TCRdb shows in-frame clones only, minus some. Here the sample spans roughly 20,000 clones, 55% to 65% being singletons. Treatment meaning: 15 Gy SBRT to primary tumor, nephrectomy 4 weeks later. The input for sequencing was tumor tissue, taken from a patient whose treatment included radiotherapy and nephrectomy. This sequence was found in a woman between 65 and 79 years old with renal cell carcinoma.

The CDR3 nucleotides read TGTGCCACCAGCAGAGGGGGTGTCGGGGGAACCAGCACAGATACGCAGTATTTT. This codes for CATSRGGVGGTSTDTQYF. The rearrangement joins TRBV15 to TRBJ2-3; the D gene is possibly TRBD2 (6 bases). The germline V gene encodes CDR1 LNHNV and CDR2 YYDKDF (reference sequence). CDR3 length equals 18 residues. V gave up 1 base and J gave up 0 bases, with 17 bases separating them. The whole variable domain, filled in from reference TRBV15 and TRBJ2-3, reads DAMVIQNPRYQVTQFGKPVTLSCSQTLNHNVMYWYQQKSSQAPKLLFHYYDKDFNNEADTPDNFQSRRPNTSFCFLDIRSPGLGDTAMYLCATSRGGVGGTSTDTQYFGPGTRLTVL.